Each of the 4 T cell receptor beta chains below was sequenced from the same sample in a study of human T cells and chemical hapten exposure. Indicated time point: pre-sensitization, week 0. Treatment given: therapeutic diphenylcyclopropenone sensitization with weekly scalp DPC. TCRdb re-derived calls from the RACE reads in MiXCR, one entry per CDR3 protein. Of fewer than 300,000 distinct CDR3 sequences in the sample, around 7% are singletons; the top ten hold about 1.2%. Here the sequenced sample was whole blood, taken in connection with sensitization to the hapten diphenylcyclopropenone (DPC). The receptor set was obtained from a man aged 18 to 35 with alopecia areata. Some clones in this sample may be carry-over from other donors' samples.

The chain carries TRBV11-2 and TRBJ1-4, with 7 nucleotides matching TRBD1. The CDR3 consists of 18 residues. Looked up from germline, CDR1 is SGHAT and CDR2 is FQNNGV. J gave up 0 bases and V 6 bases, and 13 bases lay outside the gene matches. CDR3 loop: CASRTGTAIIATNEKLFF. CDR3 DNA sequence: TGTGCCAGCAGAACCGGGACAGCTATCATTGCAACTAATGAAAAACTGTTTTTT.

The chain employs TRBV4-1 and TRBJ1-1; D unclear. V was trimmed by 6 bases and J by 3 bases, leaving 11 bases between them. CDR3 length equals 13 residues. Germline CDR1 is MGHRA and CDR2 is YSYEKL. The CDR3 sequence is CASSAKRDTEAFF. In DNA form, the CDR3 reads TGCGCCAGCAGTGCCAAAAGGGACACTGAAGCTTTCTTT.

This clonotype has at least ten counts. This sequence joins TRBV28 and TRBJ2-5; 7 bases are a match to TRBD1. Looked up from germline, CDR1 is MDHEN and CDR2 is SYDVKM. This CDR3 comprises 13 residues. J gave up 3 bases and V 6 bases, and 4 bases lay outside the gene matches. CDR3 loop: CASSRQGEETQYF. CDR3 coding DNA: TGTGCCAGCAGCCGACAGGGAGAAGAGACCCAGTACTTC. The variable domain in full, completed from reference TRBV28 and TRBJ2-5, reads DVKVTQSSRYLVKRTGEKVFLECVQDMDHENMFWYRQDPGLGLRLIYFSYDVKMKEKGDIPEGYSVSREKKERFSLILESASTNQTSMYLCASSRQGEETQYFGPGTRLLVL.

The gene calls are TRBV12-3 or TRBV12-4 and TRBJ1-2; D uncertain. Trimming took 1 base from V and 8 from J, leaving 2 bases between them. The CDR3 runs to 10 residues. The CDR3 protein is CASSLEGYTF. The CDR3, as DNA: TGTGCCAGCAGTTTAGAAGGCTACACCTTC.